These T cell receptor beta chains were read from a single sample in a study of identical twins. Each CDR3 protein is one row after TCRdb ran MiXCR on the 5' RACE reads. This sample has 150,000 or so distinct CDR3 sequences, with around 3.5% found just once. The sequencing sample was made of memory T cells sorted from blood. These receptors were obtained from a man between 18 and 29 years old in good health. Both conserved end residues are part of each CDR3. Fields, in order: J gene, D gene, clone size, V gene, CDR3 DNA, CDR3 protein. A D gene is named only where the DNA matches it firmly. Only some rows state a clone size, as once, few, many or a class for expanded clones.

>TRBJ1-2|-|-|TRBV7-2
TGTGCCAGCAGCTTAGACAAAAATAACTATGGCTACACCTTC
CASSLDKNNYGYTF
>TRBJ1-2|-|few|TRBV5-1
TGCGCCAGCAGCTTGGACAGGACTAACTATGGCTACACCTTC
CASSLDRTNYGYTF
>TRBJ2-3|-|many|TRBV15
TGTGCCACCAGCAGGTCGAGGATTGATACGCAGTATTTT
CATSRSRIDTQYF
>TRBJ2-1|TRBD2|many|TRBV7-9
TGTGCCGCCGGGAGGGGTGTTCTATACAATGAGCAGTTCTTC
CAAGRGVLYNEQFF
>TRBJ2-5|-|many|TRBV4-1
TGCGCCAGCAGCCAAGTAGGTTTGTTCGGAGAGACCCAGTACTTC
CASSQVGLFGETQYF
>TRBJ2-5|-|few|TRBV7-9
TGTGCCAGCAATAAGGCGGGGCGTCTGGAGACCCAGTACTTC
CASNKAGRLETQYF
>TRBJ2-7|-|many|TRBV5-1
TGCGCCAGCAGCTTGGGGGACTCCACCTTTTATTACGAGCAGTACTTC
CASSLGDSTFYYEQYF
>TRBJ2-5|-|many|TRBV4-1
TGCGCCAGCAGCCAAGGTAGAGTGGACTACCAAGAGACCCAGTACTTC
CASSQGRVDYQETQYF
>TRBJ1-1|-|many|TRBV18
TGTGCCAGCTCACCACGACCTGAAGTAGGACGGGGAGCTTTCTTT
CASSPRPEVGRGAFF
>TRBJ1-6|-|many|TRBV10-3
TGTGCCATCAGAGAAACGTTGAATTCACCCCTCCACTTT
CAIRETLNSPLHF
>TRBJ2-2|-|many|TRBV9
TGTGCCAGCAGCGCCATTCTAGCTCCCGGGGAGCTGTTTTTT
CASSAILAPGELFF
>TRBJ2-1|-|many|TRBV7-9
TGTGCCAGCATTGGAGGATTGCGGTCCTACAATGAGCAGTTCTTC
CASIGGLRSYNEQFF
>TRBJ1-1|-|many|TRBV3-1
TGTGCCAGCAGGTACAGGAACATGAACACTGAAGCTTTCTTT
CASRYRNMNTEAFF
>TRBJ1-5|-|many|TRBV7-9
TGTGCCAGCAGCTTAGATTGGGGCCCCCAGCATTTT
CASSLDWGPQHF
>TRBJ2-1|TRBD2|many|TRBV7-6
TGTGCCAGCAGCTTAGCCACGTTGACTAGCGGCAATGAGCAGTTCTTC
CASSLATLTSGNEQFF
>TRBJ2-5|TRBD1|many|TRBV4-2
TGTGCCAGCAGCCCAGGGACAGCCAAAGAGACCCAGTACTTC
CASSPGTAKETQYF
>TRBJ1-2|-|few|TRBV20-1
TGCAGTGCTAGAGATAAGGTGTTTCGGGCAGGAGACTATGGCTACACCTTC
CSARDKVFRAGDYGYTF
>TRBJ2-2|-|many|TRBV5-4
TGTGCCAGCAGCTTAGGGGGGTGGAGCGCCACCGGGGAGCTGTTTTTT
CASSLGGWSATGELFF
>TRBJ1-2|TRBD1|many|TRBV7-3
TGTGCCAGCAGCCCCGGGACAGGGTTACATGGCTACACCTTC
CASSPGTGLHGYTF
>TRBJ2-3|-|many|TRBV20-1
TGCAGTGCTAATCGACGCGACCCAGATACGCAGTATTTT
CSANRRDPDTQYF
>TRBJ2-7|TRBD1|many|TRBV7-3
TGTGCCAGCAAGCCGGGCAGGGGGTCCTACGAGCAGTACTTC
CASKPGRGSYEQYF
>TRBJ2-2|-|many|TRBV28
TGTGCCAGCAGTTTACTCTCCCTCCGGGAAAACACCGGGGAGCTGTTTTTT
CASSLLSLRENTGELFF
>TRBJ2-1|TRBD2|many|TRBV5-1
TGCGCCAGCAGGCATACTAGCGGTTCCTACAATGAGCAGTTCTTC
CASRHTSGSYNEQFF
>TRBJ2-1|TRBD2|many|TRBV6-4
TGTGCCAGCAGTGACACTAGCGGCTCCTACAATGAGCAGTTCTTC
CASSDTSGSYNEQFF
>TRBJ1-2|TRBD1|many|TRBV12-3/TRBV12-4
TGTGCCACCAGGCCTCCGGGACAGGGTTACACCTTC
CATRPPGQGYTF
>TRBJ2-7|TRBD2|many|TRBV11-2
TGTGCCAGCAGCTTCTCCTCTAGCGGGATGGGCCACTACGAGCAGTACTTC
CASSFSSSGMGHYEQYF
>TRBJ2-2|-|few|TRBV11-2
TGTGCCAGCAGCTTTAGGGGACCGACCGGGGAGCTGTTTTTT
CASSFRGPTGELFF